The T cell receptor beta chain described here comes from a study of shared clonotypes between healthy human individuals. Study details: Per donor, CD8 memory used one plate, CD8 naive used two, CD4 memory used three and CD4 naive used three. Notes on the study in general: Rarefaction showed that sequencing of sorted subsets was incomplete (despite large depth).

The naive CD8 subset, CD45RO-negative cells positively selected for CCR7, excluded terminally differentiated effector memory CD45RA+ cells. Details on this clone: What it binds is not known.

Evenly divided among several immunoSEQ plates was the genomic DNA of each subset. Some clones are missing from TCRdb's copy, which holds only in-frame ones; the method was immunoSEQ multiplex PCR. Of around 1,900,000 clones in the sample, roughly 95% are singletons; the top ten hold about 1.7%. The CDR3 consists of 14 residues. V shed 5 bases and J shed 0 bases, with 8 bases lying between them. Looked up from germline, CDR1 is MDHEN and CDR2 is SYDVKM. Sequenced input: naive CD8+ T cells from PBMCs. The rearrangement joins TRBV28 to TRBJ1-5; D not resolved. The clonotype was recovered from a man between 18 and 29 years old in good health. Some clones in this sample may be carry-over from other donors' samples. The CDR3: CASSAHYSNQPQHF. CDR3 DNA sequence: TGTGCCAGCAGTGCCCATTATAGCAATCAGCCCCAGCATTTT.